The T cell receptor beta chain under discussion was sequenced for a study of T cell responses to AZD1222 COVID-19 vaccine. Broader study findings: There were repertoire samples only from the period after the peak T cell response. In the spike-specific TCR repertoire, nearly half reportedly target unmutated variant regions. Mapped onto spike, vaccine-associated CD4 TCRs spanned it and were dominant at 160-218 and 743-854. There were mostly white British donors and more females than males, and clonal diversity was possibly underestimated.

Germline CDR1 is SGHAT and CDR2 is FQNNGV. V gave up 2 bases and J gave up 5 bases; unmatched junction bases: 2. The length of the CDR3 is 14 residues. The method was immunoSEQ multiplex PCR; TCRdb's version includes in-frame clones alone and lacks a portion of them. The repertoire holds 100,000 to 150,000 clones, with roughly 91% as singletons. Comments on this clone: Its cognate antigen is unknown.

This TCR was sampled from an adult who received the AZD1222 COVID-19 vaccine. The sequencing used peripheral blood, collected 28 days after the second AZD1222 dose. This chain connects TRBV11-2 to TRBJ2-5; 10 nucleotides agree with TRBD2. The CDR3 reads CASSLRLAGETQYF. The CDR3 nucleotides are TGTGCCAGCAGCTTACGACTAGCGGGTGAGACCCAGTACTTC.